A single T cell receptor beta chain is shown here with its context. Several immunoSEQ plates held equal portions of the genomic DNA taken from each subset. Data came from immunoSEQ multiplex PCR; TCRdb stores just in-frame clones and leaves some out. The data show millions of clones, under 95% seen once. This sample was taken from a study of shared clonotypes between healthy human individuals. Naive CD8 cells comprised CD45RO-negative, CCR7-positively selected cells, excluding terminally differentiated effector memory CD45RA+ cells. The CDR3 extends over 15 amino acids. Per the germline V gene, CDR1 is SEHNR and CDR2 is FQNEAQ (reference sequence). Trimming took off 1 base at V and 1 base at J, with 8 bases between the two ends.

This sequence originates from a man aged 18 to 29 in good health. Some clones in this sample may be carry-over from other donors' samples. The sequenced sample consisted of naive CD8+ T cells from PBMCs. This chain uses TRBV7-9 with TRBJ1-5, with D perhaps matching TRBD1 (5 bases). The CDR3 region is CASSLEGSSNQPQHF. The CDR3 DNA reads TGTGCCAGCAGCTTAGAGGGGAGCAGCAATCAGCCCCAGCATTTT. The whole variable domain, remainder taken from reference TRBV7-9 and TRBJ1-5, is DTGVSQNPRHKITKRGQNVTFRCDPISEHNRLYWYRQTLGQGPEFLTYFQNEAQLEKSRLLSDRFSAERPKGSFSTLEIQRTEQGDSAMYLCASSLEGSSNQPQHFGDGTRLSIL.